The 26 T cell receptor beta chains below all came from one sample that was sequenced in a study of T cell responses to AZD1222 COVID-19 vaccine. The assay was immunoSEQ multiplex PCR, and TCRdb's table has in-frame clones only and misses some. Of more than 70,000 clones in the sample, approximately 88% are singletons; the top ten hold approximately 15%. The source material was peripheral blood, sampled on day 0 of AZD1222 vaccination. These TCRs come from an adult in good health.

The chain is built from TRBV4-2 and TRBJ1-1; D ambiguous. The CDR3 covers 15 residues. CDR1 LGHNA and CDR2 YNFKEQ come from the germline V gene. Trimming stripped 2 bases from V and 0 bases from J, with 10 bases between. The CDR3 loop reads CASSQLNSVNTEAFF. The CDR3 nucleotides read TGTGCCAGCAGCCAATTAAACTCGGTGAACACTGAAGCTTTCTTT.

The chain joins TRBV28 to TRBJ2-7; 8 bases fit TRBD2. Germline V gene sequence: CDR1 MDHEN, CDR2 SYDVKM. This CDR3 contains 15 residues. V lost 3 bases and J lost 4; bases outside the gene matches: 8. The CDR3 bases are TGTGCCAGCAGTTTCTTGAGCGGGAGTGGGTACGAGCAGTACTTC. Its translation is CASSFLSGSGYEQYF. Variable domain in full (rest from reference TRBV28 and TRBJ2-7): DVKVTQSSRYLVKRTGEKVFLECVQDMDHENMFWYRQDPGLGLRLIYFSYDVKMKEKGDIPEGYSVSREKKERFSLILESASTNQTSMYLCASSFLSGSGYEQYFGPGTRLTVT.

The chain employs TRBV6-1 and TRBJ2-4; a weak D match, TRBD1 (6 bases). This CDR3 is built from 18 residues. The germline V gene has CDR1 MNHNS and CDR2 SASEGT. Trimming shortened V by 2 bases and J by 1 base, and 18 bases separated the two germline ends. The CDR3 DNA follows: TGTGCCAGCAGTGAAAGATGGGACACCGCTTGGGCCAAAAACATTCAGTACTTC. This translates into CASSERWDTAWAKNIQYF.

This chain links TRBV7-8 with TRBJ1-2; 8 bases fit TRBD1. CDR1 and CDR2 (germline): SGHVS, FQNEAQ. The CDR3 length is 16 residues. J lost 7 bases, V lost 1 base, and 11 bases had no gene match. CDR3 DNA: TGTGCCAGCAGCTTAGGGAAGGGCCAGGGGGCCTCTGGCTACACCTTC. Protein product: CASSLGKGQGASGYTF.

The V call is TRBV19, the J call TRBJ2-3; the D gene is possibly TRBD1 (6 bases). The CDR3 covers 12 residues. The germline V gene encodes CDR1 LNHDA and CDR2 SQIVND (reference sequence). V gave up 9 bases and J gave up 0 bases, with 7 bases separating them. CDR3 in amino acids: CASRGSTDTQYF. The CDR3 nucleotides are TGTGCCAGCAGGGGTAGCACAGATACGCAGTATTTT. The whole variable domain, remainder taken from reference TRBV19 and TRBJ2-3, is DGGITQSPKYLFRKEGQNVTLSCEQNLNHDAMYWYRQDPGQGLRLIYYSQIVNDFQKGDIAEGYSVSREKKESFPLTVTSAQKNPTAFYLCASRGSTDTQYFGPGTRLTVL.

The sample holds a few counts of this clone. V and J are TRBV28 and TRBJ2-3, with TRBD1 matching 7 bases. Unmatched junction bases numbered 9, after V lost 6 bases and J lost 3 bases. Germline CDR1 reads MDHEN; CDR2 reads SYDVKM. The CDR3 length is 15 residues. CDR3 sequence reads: CASSRSTGATDTQYF. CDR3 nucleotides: TGTGCCAGCAGCCGGTCCACAGGGGCAACAGATACGCAGTATTTT.

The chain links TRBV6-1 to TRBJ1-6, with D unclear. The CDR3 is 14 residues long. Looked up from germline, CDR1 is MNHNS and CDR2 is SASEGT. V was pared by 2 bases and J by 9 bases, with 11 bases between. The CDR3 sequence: CASSESVVGSPLHF. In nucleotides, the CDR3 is TGTGCCAGCAGTGAAAGCGTTGTAGGTTCACCCCTCCACTTT.

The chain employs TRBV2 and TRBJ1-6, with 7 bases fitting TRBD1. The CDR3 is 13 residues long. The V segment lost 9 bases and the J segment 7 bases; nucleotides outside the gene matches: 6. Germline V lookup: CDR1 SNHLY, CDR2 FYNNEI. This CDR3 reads CARNRDSNSPLHF. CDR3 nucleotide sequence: TGTGCCAGGAACCGGGACAGCAATTCACCCCTCCACTTT. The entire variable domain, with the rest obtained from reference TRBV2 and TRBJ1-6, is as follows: EPEVTQTPSHQVTQMGQEVILRCVPISNHLYFYWYRQILGQKVEFLVSFYNNEISEKSEIFDDQFSVERPDGSNFTLKIRSTKLEDSAMYFCARNRDSNSPLHFGNGTRLTVT.

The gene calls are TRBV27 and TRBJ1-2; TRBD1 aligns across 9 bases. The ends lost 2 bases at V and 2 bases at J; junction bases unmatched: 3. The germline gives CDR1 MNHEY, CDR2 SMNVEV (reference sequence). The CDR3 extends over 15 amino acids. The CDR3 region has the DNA TGTGCCAGCAGTTTAGGGACAGGGACCAACTATGGCTACACCTTC. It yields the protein CASSLGTGTNYGYTF.

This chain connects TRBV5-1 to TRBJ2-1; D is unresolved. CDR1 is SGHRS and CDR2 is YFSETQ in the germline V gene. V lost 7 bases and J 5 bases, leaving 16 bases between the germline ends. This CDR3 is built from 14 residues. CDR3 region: CASSAMPPDNEQFF. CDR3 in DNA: TGCGCCAGCTCCGCTATGCCGCCAGACAATGAGCAGTTCTTC. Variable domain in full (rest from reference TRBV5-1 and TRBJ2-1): KAGVTQTPRYLIKTRGQQVTLSCSPISGHRSVSWYQQTPGQGLQFLFEYFSETQRNKGNFPGRFSGRQFSNSRSEMNVSTLELGDSALYLCASSAMPPDNEQFFGPGTRLTVL.

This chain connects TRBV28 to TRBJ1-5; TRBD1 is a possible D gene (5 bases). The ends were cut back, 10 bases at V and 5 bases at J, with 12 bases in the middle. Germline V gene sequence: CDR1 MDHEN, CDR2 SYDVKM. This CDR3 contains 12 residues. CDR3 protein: CATRVTHQPQHF. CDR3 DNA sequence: TGTGCCACCAGGGTTACCCATCAGCCCCAGCATTTT.

Here the CDR3 reads CASSNLAGGREQYF. Written as DNA, the CDR3 is TGTGCCAGCAGCAACCTAGCGGGAGGTCGAGAGCAGTACTTC. The rearrangement uses TRBV27 and TRBJ2-7, with 11 bases matching TRBD2. The length of the CDR3 is 14 residues. Germline lookup yields CDR1 MNHEY and CDR2 SMNVEV (reference sequence). V shed 6 bases and J 7 bases; nucleotides not matched to a gene: 8.

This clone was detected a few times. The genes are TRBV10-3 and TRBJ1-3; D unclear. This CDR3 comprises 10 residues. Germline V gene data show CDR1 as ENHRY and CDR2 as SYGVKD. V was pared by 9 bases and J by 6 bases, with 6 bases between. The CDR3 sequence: CAIQENTIYF. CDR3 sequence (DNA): TGTGCCATTCAGGAAAACACCATATATTTT.

CDR3 coding DNA: TGTGCCAGCAGCTTGGGGGCCAGTATGAACACTGAAGCTTTCTTT. Translation: CASSLGASMNTEAFF. The rearrangement uses TRBV5-8 and TRBJ1-1; D gene uncertain. The CDR3 runs 15 residues. Trimming removed 0 bases from V and 0 bases from J, with 9 bases in between. Germline values: CDR1 SGHTS, CDR2 YDEGEE.

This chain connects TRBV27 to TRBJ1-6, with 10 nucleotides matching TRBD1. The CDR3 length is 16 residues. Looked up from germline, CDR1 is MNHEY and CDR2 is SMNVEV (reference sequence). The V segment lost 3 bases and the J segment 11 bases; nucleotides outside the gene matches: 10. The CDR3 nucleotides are TGTGCCAGCAGTTTCGACAGGGGGCTCGCCATCGCACCCCTCCACTTT. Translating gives CASSFDRGLAIAPLHF.

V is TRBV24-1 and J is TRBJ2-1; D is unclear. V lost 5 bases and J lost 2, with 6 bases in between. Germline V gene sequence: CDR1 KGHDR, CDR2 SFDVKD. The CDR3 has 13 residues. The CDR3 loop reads CATSVGPYNEQFF. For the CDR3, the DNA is TGTGCCACCAGTGTAGGGCCCTACAATGAGCAGTTCTTC.

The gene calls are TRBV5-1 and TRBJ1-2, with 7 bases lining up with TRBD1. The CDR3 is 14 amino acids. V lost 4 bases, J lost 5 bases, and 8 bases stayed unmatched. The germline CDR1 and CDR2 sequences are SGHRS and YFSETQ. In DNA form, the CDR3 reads TGCGCCAGCAGCCCCAGGGGGGTAGAGTATGGCTACACCTTC. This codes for CASSPRGVEYGYTF. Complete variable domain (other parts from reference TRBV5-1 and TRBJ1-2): KAGVTQTPRYLIKTRGQQVTLSCSPISGHRSVSWYQQTPGQGLQFLFEYFSETQRNKGNFPGRFSGRQFSNSRSEMNVSTLELGDSALYLCASSPRGVEYGYTFGSGTRLTVV.

CDR3 sequence: CASSLRGVGYGYTF. CDR3 coding DNA: TGTGCCAGCAGCTTGCGGGGCGTCGGCTATGGCTACACCTTC. The V call is TRBV5-4, the J call TRBJ1-2, with a weak D call TRBD1 (5 bases). The CDR3 is 14 residues long. The germline V gene has CDR1 SGHNT and CDR2 YYREEE (reference sequence). V lost 1 base to trimming and J lost 4 bases, with 11 bases between them.

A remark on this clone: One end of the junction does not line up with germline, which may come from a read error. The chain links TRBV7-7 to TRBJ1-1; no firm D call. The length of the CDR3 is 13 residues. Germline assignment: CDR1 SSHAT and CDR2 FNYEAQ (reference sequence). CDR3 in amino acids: CASSLSGDTEAFF. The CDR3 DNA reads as TGTGCTAGCAGCTTGAGCGGAGACACTGAAGCTTTCTTT.

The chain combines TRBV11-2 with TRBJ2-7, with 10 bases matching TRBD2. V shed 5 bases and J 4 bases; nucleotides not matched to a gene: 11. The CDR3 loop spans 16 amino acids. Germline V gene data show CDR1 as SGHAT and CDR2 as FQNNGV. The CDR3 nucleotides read TGTGCCAGCAGCACCCTAGGTGCTAGCGGGAGTTACGAGCAGTACTTC. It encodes CASSTLGASGSYEQYF.

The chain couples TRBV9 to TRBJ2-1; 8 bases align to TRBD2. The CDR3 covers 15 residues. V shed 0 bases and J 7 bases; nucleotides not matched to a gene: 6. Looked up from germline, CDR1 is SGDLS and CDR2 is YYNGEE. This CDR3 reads CASSVAGGPGNEQFF. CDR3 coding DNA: TGTGCCAGCAGCGTAGCGGGAGGGCCGGGGAATGAGCAGTTCTTC.

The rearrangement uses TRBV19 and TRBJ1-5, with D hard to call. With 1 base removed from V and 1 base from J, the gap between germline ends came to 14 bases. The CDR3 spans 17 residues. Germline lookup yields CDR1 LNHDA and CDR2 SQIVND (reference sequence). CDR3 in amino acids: CASSIVPGSRSNQPQHF. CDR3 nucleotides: TGTGCCAGTAGTATAGTCCCGGGCAGCCGAAGCAATCAGCCCCAGCATTTT.

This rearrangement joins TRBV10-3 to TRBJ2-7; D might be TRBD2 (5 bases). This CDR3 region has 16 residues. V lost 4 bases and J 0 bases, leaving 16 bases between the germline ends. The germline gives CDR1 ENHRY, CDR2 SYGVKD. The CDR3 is CAISGRKAVSSYEQYF. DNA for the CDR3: TGTGCCATCAGTGGGCGTAAAGCGGTTAGCTCCTACGAGCAGTACTTC.

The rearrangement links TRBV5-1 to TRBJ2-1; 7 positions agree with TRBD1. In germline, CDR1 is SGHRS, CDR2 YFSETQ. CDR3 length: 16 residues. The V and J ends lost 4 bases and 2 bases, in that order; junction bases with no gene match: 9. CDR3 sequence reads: CASSPQGVGTYNEQFF. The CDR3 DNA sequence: TGCGCCAGCAGCCCCCAGGGGGTAGGGACCTACAATGAGCAGTTCTTC.

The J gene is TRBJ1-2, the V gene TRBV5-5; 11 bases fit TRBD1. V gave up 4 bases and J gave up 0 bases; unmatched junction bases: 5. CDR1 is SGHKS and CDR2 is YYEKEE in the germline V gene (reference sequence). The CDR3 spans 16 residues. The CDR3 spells CASSRDRGFANYGYTF. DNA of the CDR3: TGTGCCAGCAGCCGGGACAGGGGGTTTGCTAACTATGGCTACACCTTC.

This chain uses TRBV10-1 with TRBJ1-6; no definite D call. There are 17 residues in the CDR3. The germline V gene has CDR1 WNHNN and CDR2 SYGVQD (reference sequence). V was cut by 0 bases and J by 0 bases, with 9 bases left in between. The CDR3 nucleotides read TGCGCCAGCAGTGAGTCGCGTCGGGACTCCTATAATTCACCCCTCCACTTT. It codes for CASSESRRDSYNSPLHF.